These 11 T cell receptor beta chains were all obtained from the same sample, sequenced in a study of T cell changes during pregnancy in multiple sclerosis. Here immunoSEQ multiplex PCR was the method, and the copy in TCRdb shows in-frame clones only, minus some. The profile shows tens of thousands of clones, approximately 90% of them singletons. Specimen: CD8+ T cells from peripheral blood mononuclear cells, collected after pregnancy. All receptors derive from a female donor in good health, enrolled as a control in a pregnancy study.

The chain uses TRBV9 and TRBJ2-4; no definite D call. This CDR3 region has 13 residues. The germline CDR1 and CDR2 sequences are SGDLS and YYNGEE. V shed 0 bases and J shed 5 bases, with 6 bases lying between them. This chain's CDR3 is CASSVGSENIQYF. Here the CDR3 DNA reads TGTGCCAGCAGCGTAGGATCAGAAAACATTCAGTACTTC.

The chain carries TRBV5-1 and TRBJ2-7, with D perhaps matching TRBD1 (6 bases). CDR3 size: 15 residues. Trimming stripped 0 bases from V and 0 bases from J, with 10 bases between. The germline gives CDR1 SGHRS, CDR2 YFSETQ. The CDR3 is CASSLGGQPSYEQYF. In DNA form, the CDR3 reads TGCGCCAGCAGCTTGGGGGGACAACCCTCCTACGAGCAGTACTTC.

The chain combines TRBV27 with TRBJ2-7; weak D call: TRBD1 (7 bases). This CDR3 is built from 15 residues. The ends were cut back, 1 base at V and 1 base at J, with 11 bases in the middle. The germline V gene encodes CDR1 MNHEY and CDR2 SMNVEV (reference sequence). The CDR3 region is CASSLLEGASYEQYF. The CDR3 DNA follows: TGTGCCAGCAGTTTATTGGAGGGGGCATCCTACGAGCAGTACTTC.

The gene calls are TRBV11-2 and TRBJ1-2; D might be TRBD1 (6 bases). The CDR3 is 17 residues long. V was shortened by 1 base and J by 4 bases, with 19 bases between the two germline ends. Germline CDR1 and CDR2: SGHAT and FQNNGV. The CDR3 spells CASSLVGRGPEAYGYTF. CDR3 in DNA: TGTGCCAGCAGCTTAGTAGGCAGGGGACCGGAAGCCTATGGCTACACCTTC.

The table lists this clone with a count of one. The genes are TRBV2 and TRBJ1-2; possible D gene TRBD1, 5 bases. This CDR3 is 14 amino acids long. Per germline, CDR1 SNHLY and CDR2 FYNNEI. V was pared by 0 bases and J by 3 bases, with 8 bases between. Here the CDR3 DNA reads TGTGCCAGCAGTGAAGCGGTAGGGGACTATGGCTACACCTTC. As protein: CASSEAVGDYGYTF. Drawing the rest from reference TRBV2 and TRBJ1-2, the complete variable domain is EPEVTQTPSHQVTQMGQEVILRCVPISNHLYFYWYRQILGQKVEFLVSFYNNEISEKSEIFDDQFSVERPDGSNFTLKIRSTKLEDSAMYFCASSEAVGDYGYTFGSGTRLTVV.

The V call is TRBV5-6, the J call TRBJ2-5; D not resolved. V was trimmed by 2 bases and J by 3 bases, leaving 5 bases between them. The length of the CDR3 is 12 residues. In germline, CDR1 is SGHDT, CDR2 YYEEEE. The CDR3 DNA is TGTGCCAGCAGCTTTGAGGAAGAGACCCAGTACTTC. It codes for CASSFEEETQYF.

The rearrangement joins TRBV7-3 to TRBJ2-7; D not resolved. V was clipped by 4 bases and J by 4 bases, with 17 bases between them. The CDR3 runs to 15 residues. Germline V CDR1 and CDR2: SGHTA, FQGTGA. The CDR3 is CASSSPPDGVYEQYF. The DNA of the CDR3 is TGTGCCAGCAGCTCCCCCCCTGACGGAGTTTACGAGCAGTACTTC.

The V gene is TRBV4-3, the J gene TRBJ2-2; tentative D call: TRBD2 (7 bases). The CDR3 extends over 15 amino acids. CDR1 LGHNA and CDR2 YSLEER come from the germline V gene. Trimming left V 1 base short and J 2 bases short, with 8 bases between. The CDR3 region is CASSQGGGNTGELFF. The CDR3 bases are TGCGCCAGCAGCCAAGGGGGGGGCAACACCGGGGAGCTGTTTTTT.

The chain uses TRBV12-2 and TRBJ2-7; the DNA was not compared with TRBD2, the D call given in the table. TRBV12-2 corresponds to a pseudogene. The CDR3 covers 15 residues. CDR3 residues: CASRLYGSDSYEQYF. The CDR3 DNA follows: TGTGCAAGTCGCTTATACGGGAGTGACAGCTACGAGCAGTACTTC.

The rearrangement uses TRBV7-8 and TRBJ1-6; 7 bases align to TRBD1. The trim removed 1 base at V and 9 bases at J, leaving 3 bases unmatched. The germline V gene encodes CDR1 SGHVS and CDR2 FQNEAQ. CDR3 size: 14 residues. The CDR3: CASSLGQGGSPLHF. The CDR3 DNA sequence: TGTGCCAGCAGCTTAGGACAGGGAGGTTCACCCCTCCACTTT.

This chain links TRBV7-9 with TRBJ2-3, with 10 bases fitting TRBD2. J was trimmed by 2 bases and V by 1 base; bases with no gene match: 6. Germline V CDR1 and CDR2: SEHNR, FQNEAQ (reference sequence). The CDR3 is 17 residues long. CDR3: CASSLGASGGFTDTQYF. DNA for the CDR3: TGTGCCAGCAGCTTAGGGGCTAGCGGGGGATTCACAGATACGCAGTATTTT.